A selection of T cell receptor beta chains follows, all from one sample in a study of PD-L1 blockade in urothelial cancer. Assay: immunoSEQ multiplex PCR; the TCRdb copy retains only in-frame clones and omits some. Of about 100,000 clones listed, over 80% are singletons. The sequencing here drew on PBMCs, taken around atezolizumab (anti-PD-L1) treatment. These receptors were taken from a woman of 80 years or more with urothelial cancer. The CDR3 runs from the conserved cysteine through the conserved F or W. Fields, in order: CDR3 protein, CDR3 DNA, V gene, D gene, J gene, clone size. D genes are given only for firm matches. The size field is filled for only some rows; it gives once, few, many or a size class.

cdr3_aa: CASSLGREGETQYF
cdr3_nt: TGCGCCAGCAGCTTGGGTCGGGAGGGAGAGACCCAGTACTTC
v_call: TRBV5-1
d_call: TRBD2
j_call: TRBJ2-5
clone_size: NA

cdr3_aa: CSGGTGEAAEAFF
cdr3_nt: TGCAGCGGCGGGACGGGGGAAGCGGCTGAAGCTTTCTTT
v_call: TRBV29-1
d_call: NA
j_call: TRBJ1-1
clone_size: few

cdr3_aa: CAWSRKTTYNEQFF
cdr3_nt: TGTGCCTGGAGTCGGAAGACAACTTACAATGAGCAGTTCTTC
v_call: TRBV30
d_call: NA
j_call: TRBJ2-1
clone_size: NA

cdr3_aa: CASSLGDMVGEKLFF
cdr3_nt: TGCGCCAGCAGCTTGGGTGACATGGTAGGAGAAAAACTGTTTTTT
v_call: TRBV5-1
d_call: NA
j_call: TRBJ1-4
clone_size: once

cdr3_aa: CASSSLDTSSYEQYF
cdr3_nt: TGTGCCAGCAGCTCACTAGACACAAGCTCCTACGAGCAGTACTTC
v_call: TRBV28
d_call: NA
j_call: TRBJ2-7
clone_size: NA

cdr3_aa: CASSRKAFTGAHQETQYF
cdr3_nt: TGTGCCAGCAGCCGAAAAGCCTTCACAGGGGCCCACCAAGAGACCCAGTACTTC
v_call: TRBV11-2
d_call: TRBD1
j_call: TRBJ2-5
clone_size: NA

cdr3_aa: CASSLYWGGTYGYTF
cdr3_nt: TGTGCCAGCAGTTTATATTGGGGGGGAACCTATGGCTACACCTTC
v_call: TRBV27
d_call: NA
j_call: TRBJ1-2
clone_size: few

cdr3_aa: CASSEPTSGMLADTQYF
cdr3_nt: TGTGCCAGCAGTGAACCTACTAGCGGGATGTTGGCAGATACGCAGTATTTT
v_call: TRBV25-1
d_call: TRBD2
j_call: TRBJ2-3
clone_size: NA

cdr3_aa: CASSTNRGGQPQHF
cdr3_nt: TGTGCCAGCTCAACGAACAGGGGCGGTCAGCCCCAGCATTTT
v_call: TRBV18
d_call: TRBD1
j_call: TRBJ1-5
clone_size: NA

cdr3_aa: CASSALILARPGELFF
cdr3_nt: TGTGCCAGCAGTGCCCTAATTTTAGCTCGGCCCGGGGAGCTGTTTTTT
v_call: TRBV6-1
d_call: NA
j_call: TRBJ2-2
clone_size: NA

cdr3_aa: CASSQLLAARYNEQFF
cdr3_nt: TGCGCCAGCAGCCAGCTACTAGCGGCCCGATACAATGAGCAGTTCTTC
v_call: TRBV4-1
d_call: TRBD2
j_call: TRBJ2-1
clone_size: NA

cdr3_aa: CASMQAGAGANVLTF
cdr3_nt: TGTGCCAGCATGCAAGCGGGAGCCGGGGCCAACGTCCTGACTTTC
v_call: TRBV6-1
d_call: TRBD2
j_call: TRBJ2-6
clone_size: NA

cdr3_aa: CASSEGTGLSYNEQFF
cdr3_nt: TGTGCCAGCAGCGAGGGGACAGGGCTATCCTACAATGAGCAGTTCTTC
v_call: TRBV9
d_call: TRBD1
j_call: TRBJ2-1
clone_size: NA

cdr3_aa: CATSGQGYRETQYF
cdr3_nt: TGTGCCACCTCGGGACAGGGTTATCGAGAGACCCAGTACTTC
v_call: TRBV28
d_call: TRBD1
j_call: TRBJ2-5
clone_size: NA

cdr3_aa: CASTWRTSGRGGRYEQYF
cdr3_nt: TGTGCCAGCACCTGGAGGACTAGCGGGAGGGGGGGTCGCTACGAGCAGTACTTC
v_call: TRBV28
d_call: TRBD2
j_call: TRBJ2-7
clone_size: NA

cdr3_aa: CAISRLNTEAFF
cdr3_nt: TGTGCCATCAGCAGGTTGAACACTGAAGCTTTCTTT
v_call: TRBV10-3
d_call: NA
j_call: TRBJ1-1
clone_size: few

cdr3_aa: CASSSGDTEAFF
cdr3_nt: TGTGCCAGCAGTTCAGGGGACACTGAAGCTTTCTTT
v_call: TRBV28
d_call: NA
j_call: TRBJ1-1
clone_size: NA

cdr3_aa: CASSETGGGNTEAFF
cdr3_nt: TGTGCCAGCAGCGAAACAGGGGGCGGGAACACTGAAGCTTTCTTT
v_call: TRBV7-3
d_call: TRBD1
j_call: TRBJ1-1
clone_size: NA

cdr3_aa: CASKRTGGEAYEQYF
cdr3_nt: TGTGCCAGCAAACGTACCGGCGGAGAAGCCTACGAGCAGTACTTC
v_call: TRBV2
d_call: NA
j_call: TRBJ2-7
clone_size: NA

cdr3_aa: CASSHGYRGGNTEAFF
cdr3_nt: TGCGCCAGCAGCCACGGATACAGGGGTGGGAACACTGAAGCTTTCTTT
v_call: TRBV4-1
d_call: TRBD1
j_call: TRBJ1-1
clone_size: NA

cdr3_aa: CASSSDRIEAFF
cdr3_nt: TGTGCCAGCAGCTCCGACAGGATTGAAGCTTTCTTT
v_call: TRBV5-6
d_call: NA
j_call: TRBJ1-1
clone_size: NA

cdr3_aa: CASSVAGQGWTDTQYF
cdr3_nt: TGTGCCAGCAGCGTAGCGGGACAGGGGTGGACAGATACGCAGTATTTT
v_call: TRBV9
d_call: TRBD1
j_call: TRBJ2-3
clone_size: NA

cdr3_aa: CASSLIPGTNTGELFF
cdr3_nt: TGTGCCAGCAGCTTAATCCCCGGAACTAATACCGGGGAGCTGTTTTTT
v_call: TRBV7-3
d_call: NA
j_call: TRBJ2-2
clone_size: NA

cdr3_aa: CASSYSGQVYNEQFF
cdr3_nt: TGTGCCAGCAGTTACTCCGGACAGGTCTACAATGAGCAGTTCTTC
v_call: TRBV6-5
d_call: TRBD1
j_call: TRBJ2-1
clone_size: NA

cdr3_aa: CASSLPRDRHTDTQYF
cdr3_nt: TGTGCCAGCAGCCTCCCCCGGGACAGGCACACAGATACGCAGTATTTT
v_call: TRBV14
d_call: TRBD1
j_call: TRBJ2-3
clone_size: NA

cdr3_aa: CASRRLAEGAYEQYF
cdr3_nt: TGTGCCAGTAGACGACTAGCGGAGGGGGCCTACGAGCAGTACTTC
v_call: TRBV19
d_call: TRBD2
j_call: TRBJ2-7
clone_size: NA

cdr3_aa: CASSIFGGGTSSTDTQYF
cdr3_nt: TGTGCCAGTAGTATATTCGGGGGAGGCACCTCCAGCACAGATACGCAGTATTTT
v_call: TRBV19
d_call: NA
j_call: TRBJ2-3
clone_size: NA

cdr3_aa: CASSLTRDNEQFF
cdr3_nt: TGTGCCAGCAGCTTAACTAGAGACAATGAGCAGTTCTTC
v_call: TRBV7-3
d_call: NA
j_call: TRBJ2-1
clone_size: NA

cdr3_aa: CASTGDLSYEQYF
cdr3_nt: TGTGCCAGCACAGGGGATTTGTCCTACGAGCAGTACTTC
v_call: TRBV6-1
d_call: NA
j_call: TRBJ2-7
clone_size: NA

cdr3_aa: CASSIPDTDQNIQYF
cdr3_nt: TGTGCCAGCAGTATCCCAGACACCGACCAAAACATTCAGTACTTC
v_call: TRBV25-1
d_call: NA
j_call: TRBJ2-4
clone_size: NA

cdr3_aa: CASSSSRVGFAGEVNEQFF
cdr3_nt: TGTGCCAGCAGCAGCAGTAGGGTAGGTTTTGCGGGAGAGGTCAATGAGCAGTTCTTC
v_call: TRBV21-1
d_call: NA
j_call: TRBJ2-1
clone_size: NA

cdr3_aa: CASSSGGQGHTEAFF
cdr3_nt: TGTGCCAGCAGTTCGGGGGGACAGGGGCACACTGAAGCTTTCTTT
v_call: TRBV4-2
d_call: TRBD1
j_call: TRBJ1-1
clone_size: NA

cdr3_aa: CASRPGQGVAGELFF
cdr3_nt: TGTGCCAGCAGACCCGGACAGGGGGTGGCCGGGGAGCTGTTTTTT
v_call: TRBV9
d_call: TRBD1
j_call: TRBJ2-2
clone_size: NA

cdr3_aa: CASSSTGAEAFF
cdr3_nt: TGCGCCAGCAGTTCAACTGGAGCTGAAGCTTTCTTT
v_call: TRBV10-1
d_call: NA
j_call: TRBJ1-1
clone_size: NA

cdr3_aa: CASSERDRSRGELFF
cdr3_nt: TGCGCCAGCAGTGAGAGGGACAGGTCACGCGGGGAGCTGTTTTTT
v_call: TRBV10-2
d_call: TRBD1
j_call: TRBJ2-2
clone_size: NA

cdr3_aa: CATPRATWGKGELFF
cdr3_nt: TGCGCCACCCCCCGAGCGACCTGGGGCAAAGGGGAGCTGTTTTTT
v_call: TRBV23-1
d_call: NA
j_call: TRBJ2-2
clone_size: NA

cdr3_aa: CAISDPGQRTGYGYTF
cdr3_nt: TGTGCCATCAGTGATCCGGGACAGAGAACTGGATATGGCTACACCTTC
v_call: TRBV10-3
d_call: TRBD1
j_call: TRBJ1-2
clone_size: NA

cdr3_aa: CASSPDRNNGYTF
cdr3_nt: TGTGCCAGCTCACCGGACAGGAACAATGGCTACACCTTC
v_call: TRBV18
d_call: TRBD1
j_call: TRBJ1-2
clone_size: NA

cdr3_aa: CASSLGGTREYEQYF
cdr3_nt: TGTGCCAGCAGCTTAGGGGGGACTAGAGAATACGAGCAGTACTTC
v_call: TRBV7-8
d_call: TRBD2
j_call: TRBJ2-7
clone_size: NA

cdr3_aa: CASSVGLSSSYNEQFF
cdr3_nt: TGTGCCAGCAGCGTAGGACTAAGCAGCTCCTACAATGAGCAGTTCTTC
v_call: TRBV9
d_call: NA
j_call: TRBJ2-1
clone_size: NA

cdr3_aa: CASSPRRAGGTDTQYF
cdr3_nt: TGTGCCAGCTCACCAAGGAGGGCCGGAGGCACAGATACGCAGTATTTT
v_call: TRBV18
d_call: NA
j_call: TRBJ2-3
clone_size: NA

cdr3_aa: CASSQEVGVLHNEQFF
cdr3_nt: TGCGCCAGCAGCCAAGAGGTAGGGGTCCTCCACAATGAGCAGTTCTTC
v_call: TRBV4-1
d_call: NA
j_call: TRBJ2-1
clone_size: NA

cdr3_aa: CASSSIAAPYNEQFF
cdr3_nt: TGCGCCAGCAGCTCTATAGCGGCCCCCTACAATGAGCAGTTCTTC
v_call: TRBV5-1
d_call: NA
j_call: TRBJ2-1
clone_size: NA

cdr3_aa: CAGDRATGELFF
cdr3_nt: TGTGCCGGGGACAGGGCCACCGGGGAGCTGTTTTTT
v_call: TRBV6-1
d_call: TRBD1
j_call: TRBJ2-2
clone_size: NA

cdr3_aa: CASTPTSGAYNEQFF
cdr3_nt: TGTGCCAGTACTCCGACTAGCGGGGCTTACAATGAGCAGTTCTTC
v_call: TRBV19
d_call: TRBD2
j_call: TRBJ2-1
clone_size: NA

cdr3_aa: CASSEPRGQGANEQYF
cdr3_nt: TGTGCCAGTAGTGAACCCCGGGGACAGGGGGCTAACGAGCAGTACTTC
v_call: TRBV19
d_call: TRBD1
j_call: TRBJ2-7
clone_size: NA

cdr3_aa: CASSEGGLGETQYF
cdr3_nt: TGTGCCAGCAGTGAAGGGGGGCTCGGAGAGACCCAGTACTTC
v_call: TRBV6-1
d_call: NA
j_call: TRBJ2-5
clone_size: NA

cdr3_aa: CASSTGGRDTQYF
cdr3_nt: TGTGCCAGTAGTACAGGGGGCCGCGATACGCAGTATTTT
v_call: TRBV19
d_call: TRBD1
j_call: TRBJ2-3
clone_size: NA

cdr3_aa: CASSLDIANTGELFF
cdr3_nt: TGTGCCAGCAGCTTAGATATAGCGAACACCGGGGAGCTGTTTTTT
v_call: TRBV7-2
d_call: NA
j_call: TRBJ2-2
clone_size: NA

cdr3_aa: CASSLNVGWTGRTDTQYF
cdr3_nt: TGTGCCAGCAGCTTAAATGTAGGATGGACAGGGAGAACAGATACGCAGTATTTT
v_call: TRBV7-9
d_call: TRBD1
j_call: TRBJ2-3
clone_size: NA

cdr3_aa: CASSWGEQRANVLTF
cdr3_nt: TGTGCCAGCAGCTGGGGGGAACAGCGGGCCAACGTCCTGACTTTC
v_call: TRBV5-4
d_call: NA
j_call: TRBJ2-6
clone_size: NA

cdr3_aa: CATSRGLFGQQNQPQHF
cdr3_nt: TGTGCCACCAGCAGAGGCCTCTTTGGACAGCAAAATCAGCCCCAGCATTTT
v_call: TRBV15
d_call: NA
j_call: TRBJ1-5
clone_size: NA